These T cell receptor beta chains were read from a single sample in a study of T cell responses to AZD1222 COVID-19 vaccine. Here immunoSEQ multiplex PCR was the method, and the copy in TCRdb shows in-frame clones only, minus some. The sample lists 100,000 to 150,000 clones; about 89% were seen once. The material sequenced was peripheral blood, taken on day 0 of AZD1222 vaccination. The receptors were gathered from an adult in good health. Both conserved end residues are trimmed from each CDR3.

TRBV9	TRBJ2-1	ASSVFRGAGGNEQF
TRBV6-5	TRBJ2-2	ASTYLRGSNTGELF
TRBV7-8	TRBJ1-5	ASSPGGVQPQH
TRBV6-5	TRBJ2-3	ASSYMRGGPDTQY
TRBV19	TRBJ1-1	ASTPAGGQMNTEAF
TRBV19	TRBJ2-1	ASSISGTSGRIGNEQF
TRBV5-1	TRBJ2-7	ASSYISGQGRYEQY
TRBV19	TRBJ2-3	ASSMGRGGSSTDTQY
TRBV7-2	TRBJ2-5	ASSRGPAGLETQY
TRBV7-6	TRBJ2-7	ASSSMTPYEQY
TRBV27	TRBJ2-1	ASSDGTSGYSSYNEQF
TRBV27	TRBJ1-1	ASSPPPGTNTEAF
TRBV10-3	TRBJ2-7	AISESGTGGSYEQY
TRBV5-1	TRBJ1-1	ASSIGTELNTEAF
TRBV29-1	TRBJ2-1	SVEGTGHNEQF
TRBV27	TRBJ1-5	ASSPYTGLGNQPQH
TRBV19	TRBJ1-6	ASTYRDRNSPLH
TRBV9	TRBJ2-1	ASSAETVGNEQF
TRBV5-1	TRBJ1-1	ASSSDRGLATEAF
TRBV2	TRBJ2-2	ASSILAGGAGELF